This passage covers 32 T cell receptor beta chains from one sample sequenced in a study of cytomegalovirus exposure and HLA in healthy donors. The PCR made use of 60 Vbeta and 13 Jbeta primers. TCRdb keeps only in-frame clones here, not all; method: immunoSEQ multiplex PCR. Of about 160,000 clones listed, almost 80% were seen once; the top ten hold over 0.95%. Material for sequencing was PBMCs. Source of these receptors: a woman in her forties or fifties in good health and CMV-seronegative.

Only one count was recorded for this clone. The chain recombines TRBV6-6 with TRBJ1-3; no clear D gene. This CDR3 comprises 13 residues. The V gene's germline CDR1 is MNHNY and CDR2 SVGAGI (reference sequence). V shed 8 bases and J shed 0 bases, with 8 bases lying between them. CDR3 protein: CASSFLSGNTIYF. The DNA for the CDR3 is TGTGCCAGCTCTTTCCTCTCTGGAAACACCATATATTTT.

This clone was observed once. This sequence joins TRBV19 and TRBJ2-1; 11 bases match TRBD1. The CDR3 spans 20 residues. Losses at the gene ends were 3 bases for V and 0 bases for J; bases not matched to a gene: 13. Germline V lookup: CDR1 LNHDA, CDR2 SQIVND (reference sequence). This chain's CDR3 is CASSMSGQGVFPSSYNEQFF. CDR3 sequence (DNA): TGTGCCAGTAGTATGTCGGGACAGGGGGTATTCCCCAGCTCCTACAATGAGCAGTTCTTC.

J is TRBJ1-5 and V is TRBV5-5, with D possibly matching TRBD1 (5 bases). Germline V gives CDR1 SGHKS, CDR2 YYEKEE (reference sequence). The CDR3 has 15 residues. V was shortened by 0 bases and J by 4 bases, with 11 bases between the two germline ends. Written as DNA, the CDR3 is TGTGCCAGCAGCTTGGATGGGGCAGGGAATCAGCCCCAGCATTTT. Protein sequence: CASSLDGAGNQPQHF.

The chain recombines TRBV2 with TRBJ2-2, with D maybe TRBD2 (5 bases). V gave up 4 bases and J gave up 1 base, with 10 bases separating them. Germline lookup yields CDR1 SNHLY and CDR2 FYNNEI. This CDR3 comprises 15 residues. Here the CDR3 DNA reads TGTGCCAGCAGTGGGCTAGCCCGGAACACCGGGGAGCTGTTTTTT. This translates into CASSGLARNTGELFF.

The chain has TRBV6-1 and TRBJ1-2; 7 bases are shared with TRBD1. CDR1 and CDR2 (germline): MNHNS, SASEGT. Trimming removed 2 bases from V and 4 bases from J; junction bases left unmatched: 16. The CDR3 spans 18 residues. The CDR3 coding sequence is TGTGCCAGCAGTGAATTTCTGGGCGAGGCAGGGGGTTTCTATGGCTACACCTTC. It codes for CASSEFLGEAGGFYGYTF.

This chain connects TRBV30 to TRBJ1-2; 8 bases map to TRBD1. This CDR3 comprises 15 residues. With 2 bases clipped from V and 1 base from J, the junction kept 6 bases outside the gene matches. Germline CDR1 and CDR2: GTSNPN and SVGIG (reference sequence). CDR3 region: CAWSIYRGGNYGYTF. CDR3 in DNA: TGTGCCTGGAGTATTTACAGGGGGGGTAACTATGGCTACACCTTC.

The chain has TRBV4-1 and TRBJ2-1, with 10 bases identical to TRBD2. Looked up from germline, CDR1 is MGHRA and CDR2 is YSYEKL. Trimming removed 2 bases from V and 6 bases from J; junction bases left unmatched: 7. This CDR3 region has 16 residues. The DNA for the CDR3 is TGCGCCAGCAGCCAAATCGGGACTAGCGCCTCCAATGAGCAGTTCTTC. Translating it yields CASSQIGTSASNEQFF.

This chain joins TRBV5-4 and TRBJ2-7; 8 bases align to TRBD1. The CDR3 totals 14 residues. Per the germline V gene, CDR1 is SGHNT and CDR2 is YYREEE (reference sequence). Trimming cost V 4 bases and J 2 bases; bases outside gene matches: 5. The chain's CDR3 is CASSPGQGAYEQYF. DNA of the CDR3: TGTGCCAGCAGCCCCGGACAGGGCGCCTACGAGCAGTACTTC.

This clone was detected a few times. V is TRBV5-4 and J is TRBJ1-4; the D gene is possibly TRBD1 (5 bases). CDR3 length: 16 residues. The germline V gene encodes CDR1 SGHNT and CDR2 YYREEE (reference sequence). V was trimmed by 0 bases and J by 6 bases, leaving 15 bases between them. The CDR3 DNA follows: TGTGCCAGCAGCTTGGGTGGGGCCGGGTCGGATGAAAAACTGTTTTTT. Translating gives CASSLGGAGSDEKLFF.

The chain has TRBV14 and TRBJ2-6; D might be TRBD1 (9 bases). The CDR3 has 18 amino acids. CDR1 SGHDN and CDR2 FVKESK come from the germline V gene. The V end lost 4 bases, the J end lost 3 bases, and 19 bases lay between the germline ends. The CDR3 reads CASSRPAGGQGGANVLTF. The CDR3 nucleotides are TGTGCCAGCAGCCGACCGGCGGGGGGACAGGGTGGGGCCAACGTCCTGACTTTC.

This clone was recorded only once. This rearrangement joins TRBV10-3 to TRBJ2-7, with 11 positions matching TRBD2. With 6 bases clipped from V and 2 bases from J, the junction kept 3 bases outside the gene matches. The CDR3 contains 14 residues. Per the germline V gene, CDR1 is ENHRY and CDR2 is SYGVKD. CDR3 sequence reads: CAISSSGGPYEQYF. Written as DNA, the CDR3 is TGTGCCATCAGCTCTAGCGGGGGGCCCTACGAGCAGTACTTC.

The chain has TRBV5-1 and TRBJ2-7; D unresolved. Trimming removed 3 bases at V and 1 base at J, with 11 bases between. CDR1 is SGHRS, CDR2 YFSETQ, per germline. The CDR3 is 14 amino acids. For the CDR3, the DNA is TGCGCCAGCAGCTCCCGTCCGGTTTCCTACGAGCAGTACTTC. It codes for CASSSRPVSYEQYF.

This clone was recorded a few times. The rearrangement links TRBV9 to TRBJ2-7, with D hard to call. V shed 0 bases and J shed 1 base, with 5 bases lying between them. Per the germline V gene, CDR1 is SGDLS and CDR2 is YYNGEE. There are 13 residues in the CDR3. The DNA of the CDR3 is TGTGCCAGCAGCGTAGGGCAGTCCTACGAGCAGTACTTC. Translating it yields CASSVGQSYEQYF.

The J gene is TRBJ1-1, the V gene TRBV5-1, with TRBD1 identical over 10 bases. Germline CDR1 and CDR2: SGHRS and YFSETQ. V was pared by 4 bases and J by 3 bases, with 12 bases of the junction left unmatched. The CDR3 totals 17 residues. For the CDR3, the DNA is TGCGCCAGCAGCCGGGGACAGGGGTTAATCCTTTACACTGAAGCTTTCTTT. Its protein product is CASSRGQGLILYTEAFF. The whole variable domain, remainder taken from reference TRBV5-1 and TRBJ1-1, is KAGVTQTPRYLIKTRGQQVTLSCSPISGHRSVSWYQQTPGQGLQFLFEYFSETQRNKGNFPGRFSGRQFSNSRSEMNVSTLELGDSALYLCASSRGQGLILYTEAFFGQGTRLTVV.

The chain carries TRBV7-9 and TRBJ2-5, with 11 bases matching TRBD2. Germline loops: CDR1 SEHNR, CDR2 FQNEAQ (reference sequence). V dropped 2 bases and J dropped 5; count of bases not matched to a gene: 7. This CDR3 has 16 residues. The CDR3 nucleotides read TGTGCCAGCAGCTTATCTAGCGGGGGGCCAAGGGAGACCCAGTACTTC. Translating it yields CASSLSSGGPRETQYF. The whole variable domain, remainder taken from reference TRBV7-9 and TRBJ2-5, is DTGVSQNPRHKITKRGQNVTFRCDPISEHNRLYWYRQTLGQGPEFLTYFQNEAQLEKSRLLSDRFSAERPKGSFSTLEIQRTEQGDSAMYLCASSLSSGGPRETQYFGPGTRLLVL.

The chain employs TRBV11-3 and TRBJ1-3, with TRBD1 matching over 8 bases. The CDR3 extends over 15 amino acids. Germline CDR1 is SGHNT and CDR2 is YENEEA. V lost 4 bases to trimming and J lost 0 bases; unmatched junction nucleotides: 2. Here the CDR3 DNA reads TGTGCCAGCAGCTCCGGACAGGGCTCTGGAAACACCATATATTTT. It codes for CASSSGQGSGNTIYF. The whole variable domain, remainder taken from reference TRBV11-3 and TRBJ1-3, is EAGVVQSPRYKIIEKKQPVAFWCNPISGHNTLYWYLQNLGQGPELLIRYENEEAVDDSQLPKDRFSAERLKGVDSTLKIQPAELGDSAVYLCASSSGQGSGNTIYFGEGSWLTVV.

The gene calls are TRBV19 and TRBJ2-2; 11 bases are shared with TRBD1. The germline V gene encodes CDR1 LNHDA and CDR2 SQIVND (reference sequence). J lost 6 bases, V lost 9 bases, and 9 bases had no gene match. The CDR3 spans 15 residues. The CDR3 sequence is CASTGTGGRAGELFF. The CDR3 bases are TGTGCCAGCACCGGGACAGGGGGTCGGGCCGGGGAGCTGTTTTTT.

The chain employs TRBV7-2 and TRBJ1-1; no clear D gene. The ends were cut back, 4 bases at V and 0 bases at J, with 6 bases in the middle. Germline V gene sequence: CDR1 SGHTA, CDR2 FQGNSA. This CDR3 comprises 13 residues. The CDR3 DNA follows: TGTGCCAGCAGCTATCAGGTGAACACTGAAGCTTTCTTT. Protein product: CASSYQVNTEAFF. Full variable domain (outside the CDR3, taken from reference TRBV7-2 and TRBJ1-1): GAGVSQSPSNKVTEKGKDVELRCDPISGHTALYWYRQSLGQGLEFLIYFQGNSAPDKSGLPSDRFSAERTGGSVSTLTIQRTQQEDSAVYLCASSYQVNTEAFFGQGTRLTVV.

V gene TRBV7-2 combines with J gene TRBJ1-6; 9 nucleotides line up with TRBD1. V trimming: 1 base; J trimming: 8 bases; junction bases outside the gene matches: 3. The CDR3 consists of 15 residues. Germline loops: CDR1 SGHTA, CDR2 FQGNSA. The CDR3 bases are TGTGCCAGCAGCTTAGTGGGACAGGGACATTCACCCCTCCACTTT. This translates into CASSLVGQGHSPLHF.

The rearrangement links TRBV6-5 to TRBJ1-2, with TRBD1 as a possible D gene (6 bases). The ends were cut back, 6 bases at V and 2 bases at J, with 16 bases in the middle. From germline, CDR1 is MNHEY and CDR2 SVGAGI. The CDR3 has 15 residues. CDR3 loop: CASRLRGASNYGYTF. The CDR3 nucleotides read TGTGCCAGCAGGCTCCGGGGGGCGTCGAACTATGGCTACACCTTC.

This chain joins TRBV27 and TRBJ2-3, with TRBD2 as a possible D gene (5 bases). The CDR3 runs 14 residues. V was trimmed by 10 bases and J by 1 base, leaving 15 bases between them. Germline CDR1 MNHEY, CDR2 SMNVEV (reference sequence). The CDR3 DNA sequence: TGTGCCACCTTCCCCGGGGATCGCACAGATACGCAGTATTTT. It translates to CATFPGDRTDTQYF.

The chain uses TRBV29-1 and TRBJ2-5; maybe TRBD1 (7 bases). The V end was cut by 6 bases, the J end by 4 bases, with 18 bases between. Germline CDR1 is SQVTM and CDR2 is ANQGSEA. The CDR3 totals 14 residues. The CDR3 coding sequence is TGCAGCGTCGGGAGATGGGACAGTAGAGAGACCCAGTACTTC. Its translation: CSVGRWDSRETQYF.

The V gene is TRBV18, the J gene TRBJ1-2; TRBD1 agrees at 9 bases. This CDR3 has 14 residues. Germline CDR1 reads KGHSH; CDR2 reads LQKENI. The V and J ends lost 6 bases and 4 bases, in that order; junction bases with no gene match: 6. CDR3 loop: CASSPTGGSYGYTF. The CDR3 DNA sequence: TGTGCCAGCTCCCCTACAGGGGGCAGCTATGGCTACACCTTC. The whole variable domain, remainder taken from reference TRBV18 and TRBJ1-2, is NAGVMQNPRHLVRRRGQEARLRCSPMKGHSHVYWYRQLPEEGLKFMVYLQKENIIDESGMPKERFSAEFPKEGPSILRIQQVVRGDSAAYFCASSPTGGSYGYTFGSGTRLTVV.

The gene calls are TRBV6-6 and TRBJ2-3; D not certain. Germline V gives CDR1 MNHNY, CDR2 SVGAGI (reference sequence). The length of the CDR3 is 14 residues. Trimming took 0 bases from V and 2 from J, leaving 6 bases between them. The CDR3 nucleotides read TGTGCCAGCAGTTACTCCGTATCCACAGATACGCAGTATTTT. It encodes CASSYSVSTDTQYF.

This chain uses TRBV7-9 with TRBJ2-1; TRBD2 agrees at 11 bases. Losses at the gene ends were 3 bases for V and 4 bases for J; bases not matched to a gene: 2. This CDR3 is 15 amino acids long. CDR1 and CDR2 from the germline V gene are SEHNR and FQNEAQ (reference sequence). The CDR3 bases are TGTGCCAGCAGCTTTACTAGCGGGGGATACAATGAGCAGTTCTTC. This translates into CASSFTSGGYNEQFF.

The chain links TRBV11-3 to TRBJ1-4, with 12 positions matching TRBD1. This CDR3 spans 16 amino acids. J lost 5 bases, V lost 5 bases, and 6 bases had no gene match. Per the germline V gene, CDR1 is SGHNT and CDR2 is YENEEA. The CDR3 nucleotides read TGTGCCAGCAGCCCAGGGACAGGGGGCAAGAATGAAAAACTGTTTTTT. It is translated as CASSPGTGGKNEKLFF.

The chain links TRBV5-5 to TRBJ1-1, with a weak D call TRBD1 (5 bases). Trimming took 0 bases from V and 1 from J, leaving 10 bases between them. The CDR3 has 15 residues. Germline loops: CDR1 SGHKS, CDR2 YYEKEE (reference sequence). The CDR3 sequence is CASSLEGHKNTEAFF. Here the CDR3 DNA reads TGTGCCAGCAGCTTGGAGGGGCACAAGAACACTGAAGCTTTCTTT.

The chain employs TRBV19 and TRBJ2-1; D might be TRBD1 (5 bases). V was cut by 1 base and J by 2 bases, with 6 bases left in between. This CDR3 comprises 14 residues. CDR1 and CDR2 from the germline V gene are LNHDA and SQIVND (reference sequence). CDR3 DNA: TGTGCCAGTAGTATAGGGGGCCCCTACAATGAGCAGTTCTTC. It is translated as CASSIGGPYNEQFF. The full variable domain, with the rest looked up from reference TRBV19 and TRBJ2-1, is DGGITQSPKYLFRKEGQNVTLSCEQNLNHDAMYWYRQDPGQGLRLIYYSQIVNDFQKGDIAEGYSVSREKKESFPLTVTSAQKNPTAFYLCASSIGGPYNEQFFGPGTRLTVL.

The chain links TRBV11-2 to TRBJ2-3; 7 nucleotides agree with TRBD2. With 2 bases clipped from V and 7 bases from J, the junction kept 9 bases outside the gene matches. In germline, CDR1 is SGHAT, CDR2 FQNNGV. The CDR3 extends over 15 amino acids. CDR3 coding DNA: TGTGCCAGCAGCTTATTCGGGGGGAGCACCTATACGCAGTATTTT. Its protein product is CASSLFGGSTYTQYF.

J is TRBJ2-1 and V is TRBV5-4; 9 bases map to TRBD2. Germline lookup yields CDR1 SGHNT and CDR2 YYREEE (reference sequence). The CDR3 runs 16 residues. J gave up 4 bases and V 2 bases, and 7 bases lay outside the gene matches. This chain's CDR3 is CASSFEAGGGYNEQFF. In DNA form, the CDR3 reads TGTGCCAGCAGCTTTGAGGCGGGAGGGGGATACAATGAGCAGTTCTTC. The whole variable domain, remainder taken from reference TRBV5-4 and TRBJ2-1, is ETGVTQSPTHLIKTRGQQVTLRCSSQSGHNTVSWYQQALGQGPQFIFQYYREEENGRGNFPPRFSGLQFPNYSSELNVNALELDDSALYLCASSFEAGGGYNEQFFGPGTRLTVL.

This chain joins TRBV28 and TRBJ1-4; tentatively, D is TRBD1 (5 bases). V lost 2 bases to trimming and J lost 6 bases, with 13 bases between them. This CDR3 comprises 15 residues. The germline V gene has CDR1 MDHEN and CDR2 SYDVKM. CDR3 sequence: CASSLVDRDYEKLFF. The CDR3 DNA follows: TGTGCCAGCAGTTTAGTCGACAGAGACTATGAAAAACTGTTTTTT.

This rearrangement joins TRBV19 to TRBJ1-3; TRBD1 matches at 8 bases. The CDR3 covers 15 residues. Looked up from germline, CDR1 is LNHDA and CDR2 is SQIVND (reference sequence). The V and J ends lost 5 bases and 5 bases, in that order; junction bases with no gene match: 8. As DNA, the CDR3 is TGTGCCAGTAGTCCAGGACAGGGAAGGAGAAACACCATATATTTT. It encodes CASSPGQGRRNTIYF.